The clone carrying this T cell receptor beta chain was picked up a small number of times. This sample was included in a study of blood T cell repertoires in COVID-19. The wider study: The origin of the acute and convalescent COVID-19 samples was the United States, Italy and Spain.

V dropped 2 bases and J dropped 5; count of bases not matched to a gene: 6. The CDR3 is 15 amino acids. Germline CDR1 reads SGHNT; CDR2 reads YYREEE (reference sequence). Method: immunoSEQ multiplex PCR; TCRdb's copy keeps in-frame clones and lacks some. The sample lists 300,000 or so clones, about four fifths occurring once. The clonotype was recovered from a woman aged 50 to 65 with acute or convalescent COVID-19. Source material: peripheral blood. V usage is TRBV5-4 and J usage is TRBJ1-4, with 7 positions matching TRBD1. The CDR3, as DNA: TGTGCCAGCAGCTTCACAGGGGATTCAAATGAAAAACTGTTTTTT. Amino acids: CASSFTGDSNEKLFF. Together with reference TRBV5-4 and TRBJ1-4, the CDR3 gives the full variable domain: ETGVTQSPTHLIKTRGQQVTLRCSSQSGHNTVSWYQQALGQGPQFIFQYYREEENGRGNFPPRFSGLQFPNYSSELNVNALELDDSALYLCASSFTGDSNEKLFFGSGTQLSVL.